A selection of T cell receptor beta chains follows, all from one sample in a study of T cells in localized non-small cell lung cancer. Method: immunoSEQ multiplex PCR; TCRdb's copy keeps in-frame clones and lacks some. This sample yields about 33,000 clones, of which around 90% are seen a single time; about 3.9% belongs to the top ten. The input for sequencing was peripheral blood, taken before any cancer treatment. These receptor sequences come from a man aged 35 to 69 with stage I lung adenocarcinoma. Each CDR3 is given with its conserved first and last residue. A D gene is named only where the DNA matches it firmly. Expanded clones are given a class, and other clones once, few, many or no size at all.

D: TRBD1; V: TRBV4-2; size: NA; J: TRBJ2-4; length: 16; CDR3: CASSPGQGAAKNIQYF; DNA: TGTGCCAGCAGCCCCGGACAGGGAGCAGCCAAAAACATTCAGTACTTC
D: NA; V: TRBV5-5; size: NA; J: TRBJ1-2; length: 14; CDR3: CASSSENRGGGYTF; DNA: TGTGCCAGCAGCTCGGAAAATCGGGGCGGGGGCTACACCTTC
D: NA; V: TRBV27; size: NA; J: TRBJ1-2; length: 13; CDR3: CASARGAVYGYTF; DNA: TGTGCCAGCGCTAGGGGCGCGGTTTATGGCTACACCTTC
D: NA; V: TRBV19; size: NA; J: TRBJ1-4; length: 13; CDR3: CASTLRGNEKLFF; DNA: TGTGCCAGTACCCTTCGGGGTAATGAAAAACTGTTTTTT
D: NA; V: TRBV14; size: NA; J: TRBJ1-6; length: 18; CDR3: CASSQVQGPGGYNSPLHF; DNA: TGTGCCAGCAGCCAAGTACAGGGTCCCGGGGGCTATAATTCACCCCTCCACTTT
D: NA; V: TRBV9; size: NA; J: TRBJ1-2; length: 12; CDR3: CASSSLEGGYTF; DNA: TGTGCCAGCAGCTCCCTGGAAGGTGGCTACACCTTC
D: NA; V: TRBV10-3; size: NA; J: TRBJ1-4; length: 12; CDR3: CAVSEAREKLFF; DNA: TGTGCCGTCAGTGAGGCGAGAGAAAAACTGTTTTTT
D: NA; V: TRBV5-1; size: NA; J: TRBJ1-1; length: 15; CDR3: CASSLEVQGNTEAFF; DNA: TGCGCCAGCAGCTTGGAAGTCCAGGGAAACACTGAAGCTTTCTTT
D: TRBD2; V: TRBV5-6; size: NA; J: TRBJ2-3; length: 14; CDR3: CASTLAGITDTQYF; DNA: TGTGCCAGCACCCTAGCGGGCATCACAGATACGCAGTATTTT
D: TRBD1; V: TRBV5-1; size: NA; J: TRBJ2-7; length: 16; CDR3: CASSFEVTGVTYEQYF; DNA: TGCGCCAGCAGCTTCGAGGTCACAGGGGTTACCTACGAGCAGTACTTC
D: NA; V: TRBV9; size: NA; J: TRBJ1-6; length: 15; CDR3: CASSVDTGYNSPLHF; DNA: TGTGCCAGCAGTGTAGATACAGGGTACAATTCACCCCTCCACTTT
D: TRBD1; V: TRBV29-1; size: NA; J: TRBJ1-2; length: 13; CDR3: CSVTGGANYGYTF; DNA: TGCAGCGTTACAGGGGGCGCGAACTATGGCTACACCTTC
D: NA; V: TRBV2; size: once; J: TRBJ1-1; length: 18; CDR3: CASSESIGQGYQNTEAFF; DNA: TGTGCCAGCAGTGAATCGATTGGGCAGGGGTACCAGAACACTGAAGCTTTCTTT
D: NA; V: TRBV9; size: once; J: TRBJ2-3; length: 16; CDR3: CASSVGSSGVGDTQYF; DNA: TGTGCCAGCAGCGTAGGGAGTTCGGGTGTAGGAGATACGCAGTATTTT
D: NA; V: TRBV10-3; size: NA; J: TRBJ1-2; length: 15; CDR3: CAISESVGGSYGYTF; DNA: TGTGCCATCAGTGAGTCGGTAGGGGGGTCCTATGGCTACACCTTC
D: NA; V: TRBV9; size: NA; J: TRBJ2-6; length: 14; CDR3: CASSLTVGANVLTF; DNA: TGTGCCAGCAGCTTAACCGTTGGGGCCAACGTCCTGACTTTC
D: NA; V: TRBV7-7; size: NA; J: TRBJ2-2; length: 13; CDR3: CASSSPPAGELFF; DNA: TGTGCCAGCAGCTCCCCTCCGGCCGGGGAGCTGTTTTTT
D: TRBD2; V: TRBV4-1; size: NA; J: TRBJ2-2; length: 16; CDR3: CASSHPGAGLTGELFF; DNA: TGCGCCAGCAGCCATCCCGGAGCGGGACTCACCGGGGAGCTGTTTTTT
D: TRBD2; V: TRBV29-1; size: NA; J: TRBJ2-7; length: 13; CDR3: CSVSGGDSYEQYF; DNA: TGCAGCGTTAGCGGGGGGGACTCCTACGAGCAGTACTTC
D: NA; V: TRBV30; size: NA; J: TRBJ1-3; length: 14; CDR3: CAWRALRARNTIYF; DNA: TGTGCCTGGAGGGCACTTAGGGCCCGAAACACCATATATTTT
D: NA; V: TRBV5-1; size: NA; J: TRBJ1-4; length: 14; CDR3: CASSVQGLSEKLFF; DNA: TGCGCCAGCAGCGTACAGGGTCTGAGTGAAAAACTGTTTTTT
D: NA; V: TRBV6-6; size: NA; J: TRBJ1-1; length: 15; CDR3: CASSPGLSQASEAFF; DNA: TGTGCCAGCAGCCCGGGACTCTCCCAAGCATCTGAAGCTTTCTTT
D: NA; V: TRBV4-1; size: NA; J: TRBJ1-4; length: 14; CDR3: CASSLITTNEKLFF; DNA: TGCGCCAGCAGCCTGATTACAACTAATGAAAAACTGTTTTTT
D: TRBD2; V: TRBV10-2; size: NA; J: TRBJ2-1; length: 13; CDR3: CASSVNGGAGAFF; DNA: TGCGCCAGCAGTGTTAACGGGGGGGCTGGGGCGTTCTTC
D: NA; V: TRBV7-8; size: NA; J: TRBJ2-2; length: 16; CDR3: CASSPHRGYGTGELFF; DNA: TGTGCCAGCAGCCCCCACCGGGGGTACGGCACCGGGGAGCTGTTTTTT
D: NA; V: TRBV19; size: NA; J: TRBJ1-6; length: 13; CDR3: CASMGQGNSPLHF; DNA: TGTGCCAGTATGGGACAAGGAAATTCACCCCTCCACTTT
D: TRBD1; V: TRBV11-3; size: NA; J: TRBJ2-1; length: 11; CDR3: CASSTGQGVFF; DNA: TGTGCCAGCAGCACCGGACAGGGGGTGTTCTTC
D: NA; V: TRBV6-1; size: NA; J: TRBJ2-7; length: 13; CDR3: CATGDGLIYEQYF; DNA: TGTGCCACCGGGGACGGACTGATCTACGAGCAGTACTTC
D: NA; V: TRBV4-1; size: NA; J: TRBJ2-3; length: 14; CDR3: CASRQLAGLDTQYF; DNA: TGCGCCAGCAGGCAACTAGCAGGTCTGGATACGCAGTATTTT
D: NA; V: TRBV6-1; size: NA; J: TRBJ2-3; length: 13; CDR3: CASSVSLPDTQYF; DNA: TGTGCCAGCAGTGTCAGCCTGCCAGATACGCAGTATTTT
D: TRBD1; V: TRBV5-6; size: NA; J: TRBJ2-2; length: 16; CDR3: CASSLGDRRLTGELFF; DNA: TGTGCCAGCAGCTTGGGGGACAGAAGGCTCACCGGGGAGCTGTTTTTT
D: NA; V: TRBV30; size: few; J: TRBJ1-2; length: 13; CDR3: CAWSASTGYGYTF; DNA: TGTGCCTGGAGTGCCTCGACAGGCTATGGCTACACCTTC
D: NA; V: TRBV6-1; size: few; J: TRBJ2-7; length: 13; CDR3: CASPPDSSYEQYF; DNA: TGTGCCAGCCCCCCAGATAGCTCCTACGAGCAGTACTTC
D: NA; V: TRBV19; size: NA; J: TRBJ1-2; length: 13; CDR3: CASSGQGHYGYTF; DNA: TGTGCCAGTAGTGGGCAGGGGCACTATGGCTACACCTTC
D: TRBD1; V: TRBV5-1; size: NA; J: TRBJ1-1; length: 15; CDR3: CASSFGQGMNTEAFF; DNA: TGCGCCAGCAGCTTTGGACAGGGGATGAACACTGAAGCTTTCTTT
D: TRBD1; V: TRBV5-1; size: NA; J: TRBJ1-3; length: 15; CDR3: CASSSTGESGNTIYF; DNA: TGCGCCAGCAGCTCAACAGGGGAGAGTGGAAACACCATATATTTT
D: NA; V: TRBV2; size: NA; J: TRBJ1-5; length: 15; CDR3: CASSRLGLSNQPQHF; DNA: TGTGCCAGCAGCCGACTAGGCCTTAGCAATCAGCCCCAGCATTTT
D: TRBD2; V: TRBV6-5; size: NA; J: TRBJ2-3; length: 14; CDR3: CASSYSTGGNTQYF; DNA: TGTGCCAGCAGTTACTCGACGGGAGGGAATACGCAGTATTTT
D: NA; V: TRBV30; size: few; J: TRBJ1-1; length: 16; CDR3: CAWSPPSGHLNTEAFF; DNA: TGTGCCTGGAGCCCTCCCTCGGGACACCTGAACACTGAAGCTTTCTTT
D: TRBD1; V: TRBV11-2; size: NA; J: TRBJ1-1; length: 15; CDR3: CASSLWQGEVTEAFF; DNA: TGTGCCAGCAGCTTATGGCAGGGGGAAGTGACTGAAGCTTTCTTT
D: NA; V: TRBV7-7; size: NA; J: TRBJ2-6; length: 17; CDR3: CASSSDRRVGGANVLTF; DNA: TGTGCCAGCAGCTCAGACAGGAGGGTCGGTGGGGCCAACGTCCTGACTTTC
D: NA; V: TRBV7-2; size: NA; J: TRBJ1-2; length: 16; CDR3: CASSLEERRWAYGYTF; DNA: TGTGCCAGCAGCTTAGAGGAGCGGCGCTGGGCCTATGGCTACACCTTC
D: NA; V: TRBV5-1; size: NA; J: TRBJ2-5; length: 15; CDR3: CASSSVRGAWETQYF; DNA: TGCGCCAGCAGCTCCGTCCGGGGGGCCTGGGAGACCCAGTACTTC
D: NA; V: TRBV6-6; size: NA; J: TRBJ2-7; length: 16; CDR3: CASIQSGGSRGYEQYF; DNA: TGTGCCAGCATTCAGTCGGGGGGCTCGAGGGGCTACGAGCAGTACTTC
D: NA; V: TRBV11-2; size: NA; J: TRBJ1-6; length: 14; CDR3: CASSLGGAISPLHF; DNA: TGTGCCAGCAGCTTGGGCGGGGCTATCTCACCCCTCCACTTT
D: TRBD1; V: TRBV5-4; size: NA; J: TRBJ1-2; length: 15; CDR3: CASSLGGQSNYGYTF; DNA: TGTGCCAGCAGCTTGGGGGGACAGTCTAACTATGGCTACACCTTC
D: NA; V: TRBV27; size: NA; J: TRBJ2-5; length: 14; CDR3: CASSLFAQIGTQYF; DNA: TGTGCCAGCAGTTTATTTGCTCAGATCGGGACCCAGTACTTC
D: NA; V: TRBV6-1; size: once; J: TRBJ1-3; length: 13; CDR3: CASTALSGNTIYF; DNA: TGTGCCAGCACCGCATTGTCTGGAAACACCATATATTTT
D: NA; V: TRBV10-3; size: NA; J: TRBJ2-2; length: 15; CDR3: CAISDPDRDTGELFF; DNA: TGTGCCATCAGTGATCCGGACAGAGACACCGGGGAGCTGTTTTTT
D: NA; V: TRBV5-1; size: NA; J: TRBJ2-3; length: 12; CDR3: CASSLTKDTQYF; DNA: TGCGCCAGCAGCTTGACCAAAGATACGCAGTATTTT
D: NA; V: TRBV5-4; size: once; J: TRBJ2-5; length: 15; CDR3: CASSIERSPGRTQYF; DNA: TGTGCCAGCAGCATAGAAAGGTCCCCGGGTAGGACCCAGTACTTC
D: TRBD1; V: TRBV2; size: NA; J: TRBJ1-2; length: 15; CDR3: CASSVEGQGSYGYTF; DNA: TGTGCCAGCAGTGTGGAGGGACAGGGGTCCTATGGCTACACCTTC
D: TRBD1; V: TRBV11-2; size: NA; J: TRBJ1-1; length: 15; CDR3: CASSSLKGAATEAFF; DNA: TGTGCCAGCAGCTCCTTGAAGGGGGCAGCCACTGAAGCTTTCTTT
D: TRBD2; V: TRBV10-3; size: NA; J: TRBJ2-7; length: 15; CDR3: CAISGGGGRSYEQYF; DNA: TGTGCCATCAGTGGGGGGGGAGGCCGCTCCTACGAGCAGTACTTC
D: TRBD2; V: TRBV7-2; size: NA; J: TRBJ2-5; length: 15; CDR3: CASSLGSSGQETQYF; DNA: TGTGCCAGCAGCTTAGGATCTAGCGGACAAGAGACCCAGTACTTC
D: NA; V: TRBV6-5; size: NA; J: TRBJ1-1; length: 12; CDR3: CASRSSIMRAFF; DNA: TGTGCCAGCAGATCGAGTATTATGCGAGCTTTCTTT
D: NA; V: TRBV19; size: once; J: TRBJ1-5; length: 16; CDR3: CASSIGGQGVGQPQHF; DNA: TGTGCCAGTAGTATAGGCGGGCAAGGGGTCGGTCAGCCCCAGCATTTT